The T cell receptor beta chain described here comes from a study of beta chain features in type 1 diabetes. Study-level information: Over all samples combined, about 99,000,000 sorted cells were examined. Study-wide points: Among patients with Type 1 diabetes, TCRB CDR3s were moderately but significantly shorter in every one of the four CD4+ subsets.

TCRB transcripts that were expressed got sequenced, as all of the isolated RNA had been reverse transcribed. This table comes from immunoSEQ multiplex PCR, and its TCRdb copy is limited to in-frame clones, with some not included. The sample holds 250,000 to 300,000 clones; 13% to 15% are singletons and the top ten take about 0.017%. Comments on this clone: Its antigen is currently unknown.

V was clipped by 3 bases and J by 7 bases, with 15 bases between them. Germline V lookup: CDR1 ENHRY, CDR2 SYGVKD. This CDR3 region has 14 residues. The sequence was obtained from a man in his thirties or forties with type 1 diabetes. Sequencing was done on a sample of naive CD4+ T cells from blood. J is TRBJ1-2 and V is TRBV10-3; D call uncertain. CDR3 in amino acids: CAISELGVFSGYTF. The CDR3 DNA reads as TGTGCCATCAGTGAATTAGGAGTATTCAGTGGCTACACCTTC.